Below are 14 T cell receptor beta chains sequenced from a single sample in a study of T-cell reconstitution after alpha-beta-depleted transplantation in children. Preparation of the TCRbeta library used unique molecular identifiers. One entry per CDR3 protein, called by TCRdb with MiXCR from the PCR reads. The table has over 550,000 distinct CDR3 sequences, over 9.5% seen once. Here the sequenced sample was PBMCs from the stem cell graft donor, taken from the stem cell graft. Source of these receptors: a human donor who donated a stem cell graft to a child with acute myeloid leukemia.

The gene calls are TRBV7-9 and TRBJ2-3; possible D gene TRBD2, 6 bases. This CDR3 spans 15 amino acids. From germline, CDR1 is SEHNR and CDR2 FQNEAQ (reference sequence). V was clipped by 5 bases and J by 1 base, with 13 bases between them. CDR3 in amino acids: CASSVWRDGTDTQYF. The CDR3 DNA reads TGTGCCAGCAGCGTGTGGCGGGATGGCACAGATACGCAGTATTTT.

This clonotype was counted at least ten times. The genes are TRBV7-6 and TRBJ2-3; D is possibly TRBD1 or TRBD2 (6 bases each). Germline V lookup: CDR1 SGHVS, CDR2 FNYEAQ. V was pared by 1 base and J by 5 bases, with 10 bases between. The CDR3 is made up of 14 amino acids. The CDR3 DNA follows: TGTGCCAGCAGCTTAGGAGGGGGGAGAGATACGCAGTATTTT. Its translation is CASSLGGGRDTQYF.

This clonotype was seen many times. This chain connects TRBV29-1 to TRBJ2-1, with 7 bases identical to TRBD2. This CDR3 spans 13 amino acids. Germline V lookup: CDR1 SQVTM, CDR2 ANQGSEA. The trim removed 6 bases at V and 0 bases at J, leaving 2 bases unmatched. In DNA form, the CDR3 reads TGCAGCGTGGGGAGGGACTCCTACAATGAGCAGTTCTTC. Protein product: CSVGRDSYNEQFF.

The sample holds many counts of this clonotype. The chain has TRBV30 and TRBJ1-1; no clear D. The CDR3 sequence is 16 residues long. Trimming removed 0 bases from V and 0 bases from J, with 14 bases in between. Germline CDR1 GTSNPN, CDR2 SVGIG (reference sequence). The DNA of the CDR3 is TGTGCCTGGAGTGTCGTCGGGCCAAGCATGAACACTGAAGCTTTCTTT. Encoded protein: CAWSVVGPSMNTEAFF.

The CDR3 sequence is CAISFSRDTQYF. The CDR3 bases are TGTGCCATCAGTTTTAGCCGTGATACGCAGTATTTT. The rearrangement joins TRBV10-3 to TRBJ2-3; no clear D. The CDR3 covers 12 residues. V was trimmed by 5 bases and J by 6 bases, leaving 9 bases between them. Germline values: CDR1 ENHRY, CDR2 SYGVKD.

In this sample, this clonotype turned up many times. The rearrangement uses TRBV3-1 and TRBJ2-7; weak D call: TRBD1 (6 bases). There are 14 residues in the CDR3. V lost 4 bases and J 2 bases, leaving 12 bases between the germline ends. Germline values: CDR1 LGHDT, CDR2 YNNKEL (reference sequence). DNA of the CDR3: TGTGCCAGCAGCCCAGGGACACCACCCTACGAGCAGTACTTC. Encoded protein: CASSPGTPPYEQYF.

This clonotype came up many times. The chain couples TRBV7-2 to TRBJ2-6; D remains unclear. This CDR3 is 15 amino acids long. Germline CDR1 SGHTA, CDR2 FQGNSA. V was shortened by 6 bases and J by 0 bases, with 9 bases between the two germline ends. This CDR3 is CASSLIPSGANVLTF. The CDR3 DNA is TGTGCCAGCAGTTTAATACCCTCTGGGGCCAACGTCCTGACTTTC.

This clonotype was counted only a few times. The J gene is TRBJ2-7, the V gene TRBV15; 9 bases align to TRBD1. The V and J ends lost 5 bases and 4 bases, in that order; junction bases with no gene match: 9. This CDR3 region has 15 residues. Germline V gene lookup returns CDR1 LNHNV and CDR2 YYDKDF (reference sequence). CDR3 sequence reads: CATSGSGTGIYEQYF. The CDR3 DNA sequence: TGTGCCACCAGCGGATCCGGGACAGGGATTTACGAGCAGTACTTC.

In DNA, the CDR3 is TGCAGTGCTAGAGATAGGGTTCTAGCGGGTCGAGAGACCCAGTACTTC. Protein product: CSARDRVLAGRETQYF. V usage is TRBV20-1 and J usage is TRBJ2-5; 8 bases are shared with TRBD2. The CDR3 runs 16 residues. CDR1 and CDR2 (germline): DFQATT, SNEGSKA (reference sequence). V was pared by 0 bases and J by 4 bases, with 10 bases of the junction left unmatched.

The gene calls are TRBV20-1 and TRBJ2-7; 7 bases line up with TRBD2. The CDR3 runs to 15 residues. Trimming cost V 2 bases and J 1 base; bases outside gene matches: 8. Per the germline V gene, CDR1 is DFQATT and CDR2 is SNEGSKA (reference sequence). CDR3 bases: TGCAGTGCTAGAAGAAAGCGGGGAAATTCCTACGAGCAGTACTTC. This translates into CSARRKRGNSYEQYF.

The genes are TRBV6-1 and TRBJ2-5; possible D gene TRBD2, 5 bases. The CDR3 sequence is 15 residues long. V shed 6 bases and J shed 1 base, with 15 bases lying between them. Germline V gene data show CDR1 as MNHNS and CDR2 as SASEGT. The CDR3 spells CASRRSGESQETQYF. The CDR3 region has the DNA TGTGCCAGCAGACGAAGCGGTGAGAGCCAAGAGACCCAGTACTTC.

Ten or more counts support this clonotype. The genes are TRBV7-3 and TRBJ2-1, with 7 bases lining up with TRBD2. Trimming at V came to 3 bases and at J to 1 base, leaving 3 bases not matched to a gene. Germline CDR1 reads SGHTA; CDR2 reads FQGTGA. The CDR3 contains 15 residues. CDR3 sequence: CASSFTSESYNEQFF. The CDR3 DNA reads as TGTGCCAGCAGCTTCACTAGCGAGTCCTACAATGAGCAGTTCTTC.

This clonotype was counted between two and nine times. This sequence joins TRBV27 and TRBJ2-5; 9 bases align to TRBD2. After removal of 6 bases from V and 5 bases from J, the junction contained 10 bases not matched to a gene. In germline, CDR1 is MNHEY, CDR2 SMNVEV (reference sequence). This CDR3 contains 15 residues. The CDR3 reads CASSQRESGRETQYF. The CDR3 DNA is TGTGCCAGCAGCCAACGGGAGAGCGGGAGGGAGACCCAGTACTTC.

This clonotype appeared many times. The CDR3 loop reads CASSPPGTEAFF. The CDR3 nucleotides are TGCGCCAGCAGCCCTCCTGGGACTGAAGCTTTCTTT. J is TRBJ1-1 and V is TRBV5-1; D gene uncertain. The CDR3 is 12 amino acids. Germline V gene sequence: CDR1 SGHRS, CDR2 YFSETQ. Trimming shortened V by 4 bases and J by 5 bases, and 9 bases separated the two germline ends.